This T cell receptor beta chain comes out of a study of glioma-infiltrating T cells after dendritic cell vaccination. Study observations and caveats: Estimated pretreatment TIL content predicted outcome after dendritic cell vaccination.

Details on this clone: Its specificity is not known.

Using immunoSEQ multiplex PCR, the repertoire was profiled, and TCRdb retains in-frame clones only, with some absent. The table shows 70,000 to 95,000 clones, with 80% to 90% occurring only once. The time point here: after dendritic cell vaccination, including at tumor progression/relapse. Germline-derived CDR1 and CDR2 are MNHNS and SASEGT. This CDR3 has 13 amino acids. J gave up 5 bases and V 8 bases, and 8 bases lay outside the gene matches. The rearrangement uses TRBV6-1 and TRBJ2-5, with 7 bases aligning to TRBD1. The source was blood, collected after dendritic cell vaccination. This TCR came from a human donor with glioblastoma. This CDR3 reads CASERGLGETQYF. The CDR3 DNA is TGTGCCAGCGAGAGGGGGCTGGGGGAGACCCAGTACTTC.